The entry that follows covers one TCR beta chain sequence. Its cognate antigen is unknown. This record belongs to a study of cytomegalovirus exposure and HLA in healthy donors. Regarding the study as a whole: A missense variant in DCLRE1C was later tied to TCR beta V- and J-gene trimming.

Primers included in the PCR were 60 Vbeta and 13 Jbeta primers. The assay was immunoSEQ multiplex PCR, and TCRdb's table has in-frame clones only and misses some. There are some 150,000 clones in the sample, with roughly 0.83% held by the top ten. The CDR3 spans 15 residues. Trimming pared 5 bases from V and 1 base from J, leaving 15 bases between. The V gene's germline CDR1 is MNHNS and CDR2 SASEGT. This chain links TRBV6-1 with TRBJ2-7, with D tentatively TRBD1 (6 bases). This receptor was taken from a woman aged 18 to 35 in good health and CMV-seropositive. Sequencing was performed on PBMCs. DNA for the CDR3: TGTGCCAGCAGTAACCTCCTCAGGGGTTCCTACGAGCAGTACTTC. Amino acids: CASSNLLRGSYEQYF.